Sequencing of this TCR beta chain was carried out in a study of CD8 T cells in ankylosing spondylitis. Trimming stripped 4 bases from V and 1 base from J, with 13 bases between. Germline V CDR1 and CDR2: PRHDT, FYEKMQ (reference sequence). This CDR3 has 16 residues. TCRdb analysed the 5' RACE reads with MiXCR anew, one entry per CDR3 protein. Of about 360,000 distinct CDR3 sequences detected, 20% appear once; the ten largest clones hold less than 15%. V and J are TRBV13 and TRBJ2-2; the D is unclear. This TCR came from a male donor with ankylosing spondylitis or in good health (not recorded which). The sample taken for sequencing was blood, either unsorted or a sorted T cell fraction (not recorded which). CDR3 bases: TGTGCCAGCAGCTCGACCAATGACATGAACACCGGGGAGCTGTTTTTT. Translating gives CASSSTNDMNTGELFF.